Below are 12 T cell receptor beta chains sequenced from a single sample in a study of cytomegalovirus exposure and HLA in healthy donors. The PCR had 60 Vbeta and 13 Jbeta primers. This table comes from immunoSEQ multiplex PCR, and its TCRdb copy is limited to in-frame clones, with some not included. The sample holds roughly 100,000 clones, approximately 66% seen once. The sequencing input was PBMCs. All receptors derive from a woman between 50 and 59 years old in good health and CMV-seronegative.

CDR3 sequence (DNA): TGCGCCAGCAGCCAAGAAGAGCCTAGCGGGACGGGTGCCTACAATGAGCAGTTCTTC. Its protein is CASSQEEPSGTGAYNEQFF. The chain uses TRBV4-3 and TRBJ2-1, with 9 nucleotides matching TRBD2. The V gene end was trimmed by 0 bases and the J gene end by 2 bases; junction bases not matched to a gene: 11. CDR1 is LGHNA, CDR2 YSLEER, per germline. There are 19 residues in the CDR3.

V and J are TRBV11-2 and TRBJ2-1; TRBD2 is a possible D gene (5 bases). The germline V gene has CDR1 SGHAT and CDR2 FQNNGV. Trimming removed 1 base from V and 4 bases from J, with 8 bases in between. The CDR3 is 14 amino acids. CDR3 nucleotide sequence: TGTGCCAGCAGCTTAGTTAGCGAATACAATGAGCAGTTCTTC. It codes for CASSLVSEYNEQFF.

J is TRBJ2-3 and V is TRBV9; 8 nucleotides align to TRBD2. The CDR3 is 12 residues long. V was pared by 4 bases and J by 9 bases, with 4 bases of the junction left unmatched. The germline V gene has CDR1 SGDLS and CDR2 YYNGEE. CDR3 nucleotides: TGTGCCAGCAGCCCCCAGCGGGGGACGCAGTATTTT. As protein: CASSPQRGTQYF.

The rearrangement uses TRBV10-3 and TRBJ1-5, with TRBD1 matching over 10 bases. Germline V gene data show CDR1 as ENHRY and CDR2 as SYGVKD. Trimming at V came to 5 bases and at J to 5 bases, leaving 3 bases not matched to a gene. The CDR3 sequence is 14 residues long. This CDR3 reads CAISPTGGDQPQHF. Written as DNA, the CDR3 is TGTGCCATCAGTCCGACAGGGGGCGATCAGCCCCAGCATTTT.

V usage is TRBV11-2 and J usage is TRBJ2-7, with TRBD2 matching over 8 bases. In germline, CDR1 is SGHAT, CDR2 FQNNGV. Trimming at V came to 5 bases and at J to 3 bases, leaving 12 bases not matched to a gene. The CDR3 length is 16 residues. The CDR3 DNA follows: TGTGCCAGCAGCCCTCGCGGAGCGGGGGCCTTCTACGAGCAGTACTTC. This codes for CASSPRGAGAFYEQYF. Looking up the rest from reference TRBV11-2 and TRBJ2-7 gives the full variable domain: EAGVAQSPRYKIIEKRQSVAFWCNPISGHATLYWYQQILGQGPKLLIQFQNNGVVDDSQLPKDRFSAERLKGVDSTLKIQPAKLEDSAVYLCASSPRGAGAFYEQYFGPGTRLTVT.

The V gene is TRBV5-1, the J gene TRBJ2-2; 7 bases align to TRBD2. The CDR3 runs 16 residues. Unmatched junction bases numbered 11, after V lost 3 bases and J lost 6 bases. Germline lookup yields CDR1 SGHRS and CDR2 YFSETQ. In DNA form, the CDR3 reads TGCGCCAGCAGCTGGGGGGGAAGCAGTACCGCCGGGGAGCTGTTTTTT. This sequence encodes CASSWGGSSTAGELFF.

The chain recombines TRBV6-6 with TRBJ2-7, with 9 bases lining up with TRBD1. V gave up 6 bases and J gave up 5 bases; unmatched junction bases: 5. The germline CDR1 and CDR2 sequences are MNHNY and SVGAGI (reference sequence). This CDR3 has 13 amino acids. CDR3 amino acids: CASRGQGPHEQYF. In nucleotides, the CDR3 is TGTGCCAGCAGGGGACAGGGACCCCACGAGCAGTACTTC.

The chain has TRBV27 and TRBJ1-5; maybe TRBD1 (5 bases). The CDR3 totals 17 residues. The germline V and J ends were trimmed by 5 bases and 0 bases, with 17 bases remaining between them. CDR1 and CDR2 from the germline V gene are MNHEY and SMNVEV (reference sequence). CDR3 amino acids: CASSRFGGGYSNQPQHF. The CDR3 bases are TGTGCCAGCAGTCGTTTTGGGGGGGGATATAGCAATCAGCCCCAGCATTTT.

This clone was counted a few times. The CDR3 sequence: CASSVTISNTGELFF. Here the CDR3 DNA reads TGTGCCAGCAGCGTTACAATATCGAACACCGGGGAGCTGTTTTTT. V usage is TRBV9 and J usage is TRBJ2-2; no definite D call. The CDR3 totals 15 residues. Germline V gene sequence: CDR1 SGDLS, CDR2 YYNGEE. Trimming shortened V by 2 bases and J by 0 bases, and 8 bases separated the two germline ends.

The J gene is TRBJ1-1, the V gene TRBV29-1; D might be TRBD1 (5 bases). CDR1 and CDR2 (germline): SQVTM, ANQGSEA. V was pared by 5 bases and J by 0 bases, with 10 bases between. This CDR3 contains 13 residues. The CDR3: CSVYGHVNTEAFF. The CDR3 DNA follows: TGCAGCGTTTACGGACATGTGAACACTGAAGCTTTCTTT.

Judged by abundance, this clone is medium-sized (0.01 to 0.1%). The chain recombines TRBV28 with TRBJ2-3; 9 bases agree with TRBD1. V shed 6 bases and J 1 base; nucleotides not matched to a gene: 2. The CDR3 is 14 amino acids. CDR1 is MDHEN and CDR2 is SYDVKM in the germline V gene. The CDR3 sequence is CASRRDRGTDTQYF. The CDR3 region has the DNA TGTGCCAGCAGGAGGGACAGGGGCACAGATACGCAGTATTTT. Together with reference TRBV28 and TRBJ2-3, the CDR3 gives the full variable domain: DVKVTQSSRYLVKRTGEKVFLECVQDMDHENMFWYRQDPGLGLRLIYFSYDVKMKEKGDIPEGYSVSREKKERFSLILESASTNQTSMYLCASRRDRGTDTQYFGPGTRLTVL.

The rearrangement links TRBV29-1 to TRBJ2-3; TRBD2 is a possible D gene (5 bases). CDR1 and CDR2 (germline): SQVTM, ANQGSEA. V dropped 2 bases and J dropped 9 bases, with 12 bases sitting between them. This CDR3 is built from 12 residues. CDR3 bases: TGCAGCGTTGAATTTGCTTCGGGGACGCAGTATTTT. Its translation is CSVEFASGTQYF.